Listed below are T cell receptor beta chains from one sample, sequenced in a study of cytomegalovirus exposure and HLA in healthy donors. Profiling relied on immunoSEQ multiplex PCR, and the TCRdb table lists in-frame clones only, not all of them. The table lists more than 130,000 clones, around 80% of them singletons. Sequenced sample: PBMCs. Receptors were obtained from a middle-aged man in good health and CMV-seropositive. Both conserved end residues are part of each CDR3. The order of the fields is J gene, clone size, V gene, D gene, CDR3 DNA, CDR3 protein. The D gene is left open where the match is weak. Some rows have no size entry. The others give once, few or many, or a class for an expanded clone.

>TRBJ1-4|few|TRBV6-5|NA
TGTGCCAGCAGCCCGACAGCCTCTAATGAAAAACTGTTTTTT
CASSPTASNEKLFF
>TRBJ2-1|few|TRBV6-5|NA
TGTGCCAGCAGCCCCGACAGGTCGGATTACAATGAGCAGTTCTTC
CASSPDRSDYNEQFF
>TRBJ2-1|NA|TRBV5-1|TRBD2
TGCGCCAGCAGCCGCTGGACTAGCGGTAAACCCTTCTCCTACAATGAGCAGTTCTTC
CASSRWTSGKPFSYNEQFF
>TRBJ2-5|once|TRBV7-6|TRBD1
TGTGCCAGCAGCGAAGCCGGGACAGGGAGTGATGCCCAGTACTTC
CASSEAGTGSDAQYF
>TRBJ2-1|NA|TRBV5-1|NA
TGCGCCAGTTCCCGGGACTCTACGAGCTCCTACAATGAGCAGTTCTTC
CASSRDSTSSYNEQFF
>TRBJ2-3|NA|TRBV28|TRBD1
TGTGCCAGCAGTTTCCGACAGGGGCCCTCATTTAGCACAGATACGCAGTATTTT
CASSFRQGPSFSTDTQYF
>TRBJ1-3|NA|TRBV6-6|NA
TGTGCCAGCAGTCCAGGGGTTTCTGGAAACACCATATATTTT
CASSPGVSGNTIYF
>TRBJ2-5|NA|TRBV19|TRBD2
TGTGCCAGTAGTGTAGTAGCGGGAGGGAGCGGGGAGACCCAGTACTTC
CASSVVAGGSGETQYF
>TRBJ2-5|NA|TRBV4-1|TRBD2
TGCGCCAGCAGCGTGGGGCGGGGGGGCCGTGAGACCCAGTACTTC
CASSVGRGGRETQYF
>TRBJ2-5|NA|TRBV5-1|TRBD2
TGCGCCAGCAGTTTGACTAGCGGGGATGGAGAGACCCAGTACTTC
CASSLTSGDGETQYF
>TRBJ1-5|NA|TRBV28|NA
TGTGCCAGCAGTTTAATGGGCAGGGATGGCAATCAGCCCCAGCATTTT
CASSLMGRDGNQPQHF
>TRBJ2-7|once|TRBV9|NA
TGTGCCAGCAGCGTAGTTGAGGGATGGGAGCAGTACTTC
CASSVVEGWEQYF
>TRBJ1-2|NA|TRBV7-2|NA
TGTGCCAGCTACGGGAGGGAGGGTGACAACTATGGCTACACCTTC
CASYGREGDNYGYTF
>TRBJ2-1|once|TRBV5-1|NA
TGCGCCAGCAGCTTTCCGGCAGGGATATACAATGAGCAGTTCTTC
CASSFPAGIYNEQFF
>TRBJ2-7|NA|TRBV7-6|TRBD2
TGTGCCAGCAGCTTAGGGGGGGGAGGGTCTTACGAGCAGTACTTC
CASSLGGGGSYEQYF
>TRBJ2-5|NA|TRBV11-2|NA
TGTGCCAGCAGCCCCGGACTACCAGAGACCCAGTACTTC
CASSPGLPETQYF
>TRBJ1-5|NA|TRBV10-3|TRBD1
TGTGCCATCAGTGAGGAGGGACAGGGAGTGAGTGGCAATCAGCCCCAGCATTTT
CAISEEGQGVSGNQPQHF
>TRBJ2-1|once|TRBV9|TRBD1
TGTGCCAGCAGCGTGTCCGGACAGGGGTGGGTTGAGCAGTTCTTC
CASSVSGQGWVEQFF
>TRBJ2-3|NA|TRBV11-3|TRBD1
TGTGCCAGCAGTATACAGGGGGGTAGGACAGATACGCAGTATTTT
CASSIQGGRTDTQYF
>TRBJ2-3|NA|TRBV5-6|NA
TGTGCCGGCACCATGTATGGGGGCGTAAGCACAGATACGCAGTATTTT
CAGTMYGGVSTDTQYF
>TRBJ2-7|NA|TRBV6-6|NA
TGTGCCATCACAGAAGCGGCCGTTCCCGGCGAGCAGTACTTC
CAITEAAVPGEQYF
>TRBJ1-1|NA|TRBV7-9|NA
TGTGCCAGCACCGAACCCCGGGGGATGAACACTGAAGCTTTCTTT
CASTEPRGMNTEAFF
>TRBJ2-3|NA|TRBV7-2|TRBD2
TGTGCCAGCAGCTCGGCGGGGACTAGGAGTACAGATACGCAGTATTTT
CASSSAGTRSTDTQYF
>TRBJ2-2|NA|TRBV5-6|NA
TGTGCCAGCAGCTCCTATCCCCTACAGGCAACCGGGGAGCTGTTTTTT
CASSSYPLQATGELFF
>TRBJ2-7|NA|TRBV5-1|TRBD1
TGCGCCAGCAGCGTTGGGACAGGTCTTTACGAGCAGTACTTC
CASSVGTGLYEQYF
>TRBJ1-1|NA|TRBV18|TRBD1
TGTGCCAGCTCACCCTCCGCCGGGACAGGGTGGGAAGCTTTCTTT
CASSPSAGTGWEAFF
>TRBJ2-7|NA|TRBV11-2|TRBD2
TGTGCCAGCAGCTTAGTCGCCGCGGGAGGGCCCTACGAGCAGTACTTC
CASSLVAAGGPYEQYF
>TRBJ2-5|NA|TRBV6-1|TRBD1
TGTGCCAGCAGTCCTCTCGACAGGGCCCCAGAGACCCAGTACTTC
CASSPLDRAPETQYF